The 30 T cell receptor beta chains below come from one sample, sequenced in a study of blood T cell repertoires in COVID-19. The assay was immunoSEQ multiplex PCR, and TCRdb's table has in-frame clones only and misses some. The table lists under 350,000 clones, about 89% of them singletons, with less than 3% in the top ten. The sequenced material came from PBMCs or T cells enriched from blood (not recorded which). The receptors here all came from a woman aged 18-30 years who had recovered from COVID-19.

The J gene is TRBJ1-2, the V gene TRBV19, with 11 bases fitting TRBD1. Trimming cost V 5 bases and J 5 bases; bases outside gene matches: 7. The CDR3 has 15 residues. The V gene's germline CDR1 is LNHDA and CDR2 SQIVND (reference sequence). DNA of the CDR3: TGTGCCAGTAGTCCAACCGGACAGGGGGCGTATGGCTACACCTTC. The encoded protein is CASSPTGQGAYGYTF.

The chain employs TRBV6-2 or TRBV6-3 and TRBJ2-1, with 9 nucleotides matching TRBD2. Germline values: CDR1 MNHEY, CDR2 SVGEGT. The CDR3 contains 14 residues. V lost 2 bases to trimming and J lost 6 bases; unmatched junction nucleotides: 2. This CDR3 reads CASSYAGGPNEQFF. CDR3 DNA: TGTGCCAGCAGTTACGCGGGGGGGCCCAATGAGCAGTTCTTC.

This chain joins TRBV18 and TRBJ1-5; 7 bases line up with TRBD1. CDR3 length: 17 residues. In germline, CDR1 is KGHSH, CDR2 LQKENI. V lost 3 bases and J lost 0; bases outside the gene matches: 8. This chain's CDR3 is CASSPVDREYSNQPQHF. CDR3 DNA: TGTGCCAGCTCACCTGTAGACAGGGAGTATAGCAATCAGCCCCAGCATTTT.

The chain employs TRBV7-6 and TRBJ2-1; the match to TRBD2 covers 11 bases. J lost 3 bases, V lost 4 bases, and 5 bases had no gene match. Germline CDR1 SGHVS, CDR2 FNYEAQ. CDR3 size: 16 residues. CDR3 nucleotide sequence: TGTGCCAGCAGCTCCACGGGACTAGCGGTCTACAATGAGCAGTTCTTC. Translated: CASSSTGLAVYNEQFF.

J is TRBJ2-7 and V is TRBV4-2; TRBD2 aligns across 10 bases. The CDR3 totals 16 residues. Germline trimming cut 1 base from V and 7 bases from J; bases unmatched to any gene: 10. CDR1 LGHNA and CDR2 YNFKEQ come from the germline V gene. The CDR3 DNA is TGTGCCAGCAGCCAAGCCGAGCGGGAGGGCCGACGGGAGCAGTACTTC. Translating it yields CASSQAEREGRREQYF.

The chain combines TRBV4-3 with TRBJ1-2; 10 bases map to TRBD1. Germline V CDR1 and CDR2: LGHNA, YSLEER. The V segment lost 4 bases and the J segment 4 bases; nucleotides outside the gene matches: 6. This CDR3 comprises 15 residues. CDR3 nucleotides: TGCGCCAGCAGCCCGGACAGGGGGACAGGCTATGGCTACACCTTC. This codes for CASSPDRGTGYGYTF.

The rearrangement links TRBV6-5 to TRBJ1-4; 8 nucleotides align to TRBD1. The germline CDR1 and CDR2 sequences are MNHEY and SVGAGI. Trimming cost V 6 bases and J 5 bases; bases outside gene matches: 8. The CDR3 has 15 amino acids. This CDR3 is CASRRGQGGNEKLFF. CDR3 sequence (DNA): TGTGCCAGCAGACGAGGACAGGGAGGGAATGAAAAACTGTTTTTT.

DNA of the CDR3: TGTGCCAGCAGCCAACCACCGCGGCAGAGGAATGAAAAACTGTTTTTT. Amino acid sequence: CASSQPPRQRNEKLFF. The chain links TRBV14 to TRBJ1-4; D call uncertain. The length of the CDR3 is 16 residues. CDR1 is SGHDN, CDR2 FVKESK, per germline. Between the trimmed V and J ends, which lost 2 bases and 5 bases, there was a span of 15 bases.

This clone was seen a few times. The V call is TRBV5-1, the J call TRBJ1-2; the D gene is possibly TRBD1 (5 bases). Per germline, CDR1 SGHRS and CDR2 YFSETQ. The V gene lost 4 bases and the J gene lost 4 bases, with 11 bases spanning the gap. The CDR3 runs 13 residues. For the CDR3, the DNA is TGCGCCAGCAGCCACGACAGTGGCTATGGCTACACCTTC. Translating it yields CASSHDSGYGYTF.

The genes are TRBV4-1 and TRBJ1-5, with 9 bases matching TRBD1. The CDR3 totals 15 residues. Trimming cost V 4 bases and J 6 bases; bases outside gene matches: 7. In germline, CDR1 is MGHRA, CDR2 YSYEKL. The CDR3 loop reads CASSLRTGEGQPQHF. The CDR3 nucleotides read TGCGCCAGCAGCCTCCGGACAGGGGAGGGTCAGCCCCAGCATTTT.

The chain carries TRBV2 and TRBJ1-3; D not resolved. Germline CDR1 and CDR2: SNHLY and FYNNEI. The length of the CDR3 is 16 residues. V lost 5 bases and J lost 0, with 14 bases in between. CDR3 amino acids: CASSHPIRGSGNTIYF. The DNA for the CDR3 is TGTGCCAGCAGTCACCCGATTCGGGGCTCTGGAAACACCATATATTTT.

The chain links TRBV28 to TRBJ1-3; D perhaps matches TRBD1 (5 bases). V lost 5 bases and J 4 bases, leaving 21 bases between the germline ends. The CDR3 covers 17 residues. Looked up from germline, CDR1 is MDHEN and CDR2 is SYDVKM. The CDR3 DNA is TGTGCCAGCAGTCAAACCGACAGAATGGGGGGAGGAAACACCATATATTTT. The encoded protein is CASSQTDRMGGGNTIYF.

This chain links TRBV4-2 with TRBJ2-5, with 7 bases matching TRBD1. V dropped 0 bases and J dropped 5; count of bases not matched to a gene: 3. This CDR3 spans 14 amino acids. Germline CDR1 LGHNA, CDR2 YNFKEQ. In DNA, the CDR3 is TGTGCCAGCAGCCAAGATTACAGGGGTGAGACCCAGTACTTC. This sequence encodes CASSQDYRGETQYF.

V and J are TRBV9 and TRBJ1-3; D possibly corresponds to TRBD1 (6 bases). The germline V and J ends were trimmed by 4 bases and 3 bases, with 20 bases remaining between them. This CDR3 has 17 residues. CDR1 is SGDLS and CDR2 is YYNGEE in the germline V gene. The chain's CDR3 is CASSYDTGSLGGNTIYF. The CDR3 bases are TGTGCCAGCAGCTACGATACAGGGTCGCTCGGTGGAAACACCATATATTTT.

This clone occurred once. The rearrangement joins TRBV3-1 (or the pseudogene TRBV3-2) to TRBJ1-2; D is ambiguous. The V and J ends lost 0 bases and 4 bases respectively, with 6 bases between them. The germline V gene has CDR1 LGHDT and CDR2 YNNKEL (reference sequence). The CDR3 runs 13 residues. The CDR3 region is CASSQDVSYGYTF. CDR3 DNA: TGTGCCAGCAGCCAAGATGTGAGCTATGGCTACACCTTC.

The chain uses TRBV6-1 and TRBJ2-3, with 13 bases fitting TRBD2. The CDR3 sequence is 17 residues long. CDR1 and CDR2 from the germline V gene are MNHNS and SASEGT. Trimming cost V 2 bases and J 2 bases; bases outside gene matches: 4. The chain's CDR3 is CASSETGLAGSTDTQYF. As DNA, the CDR3 is TGTGCCAGCAGTGAAACGGGACTAGCGGGGTCCACAGATACGCAGTATTTT.

The V call is TRBV5-1, the J call TRBJ2-7; 10 bases agree with TRBD1. J lost 2 bases, V lost 4 bases, and 6 bases had no gene match. This CDR3 has 15 residues. CDR1 is SGHRS, CDR2 YFSETQ, per germline. The CDR3 DNA follows: TGCGCCAGCAGCCCGGGACAGGGGAGTCCCTACGAGCAGTACTTC. Translating it yields CASSPGQGSPYEQYF.

V usage is TRBV4-3 and J usage is TRBJ2-7, with D possibly TRBD2 on 6 matching bases. CDR3 length: 14 amino acids. Deletions cut 4 bases from V and 4 bases from J, with 14 bases between. The germline gives CDR1 LGHNA, CDR2 YSLEER. This chain's CDR3 is CASSPVAGRYEQYF. CDR3 in DNA: TGCGCCAGCAGCCCCGTCGCGGGGAGATACGAGCAGTACTTC.

Only one count was recorded for this clone. The chain couples TRBV9 to TRBJ2-1; TRBD2 matches at 10 bases. V gave up 0 bases and J gave up 11 bases; unmatched junction bases: 8. This CDR3 spans 15 amino acids. Germline V gene data show CDR1 as SGDLS and CDR2 as YYNGEE. The DNA of the CDR3 is TGTGCCAGCAGCGTAGAAAGCGGGAGGGCGAAAAAGCAGTTCTTC. Translation: CASSVESGRAKKQFF.

V is TRBV6-5 and J is TRBJ1-6; 10 bases match TRBD1. CDR1 and CDR2 from the germline V gene are MNHEY and SVGAGI. With V trimmed by 4 bases and J by 13 bases, 10 bases remained unmatched. This CDR3 contains 15 residues. Here the CDR3 reads CASSSPGTGEGPLHF. CDR3 DNA: TGTGCCAGCAGTTCCCCTGGGACAGGGGAAGGTCCCCTCCACTTT.

The J gene is TRBJ2-3, the V gene TRBV30; 7 bases map to TRBD2. This CDR3 contains 16 residues. CDR1 and CDR2 from the germline V gene are GTSNPN and SVGIG (reference sequence). Trimming cost V 0 bases and J 3 bases; bases outside gene matches: 9. The CDR3: CAWSVHSGLITDTQYF. Written as DNA, the CDR3 is TGTGCCTGGAGTGTACATAGCGGGCTAATTACAGATACGCAGTATTTT.

The CDR3: CAISESIPTGKAQAANTQYF. The CDR3 DNA follows: TGTGCCATCAGTGAGTCGATTCCGACAGGGAAGGCTCAAGCGGCAAATACGCAGTATTTT. V and J are TRBV10-3 and TRBJ2-3; 7 bases are shared with TRBD1. With 0 bases clipped from V and 7 bases from J, the junction kept 22 bases outside the gene matches. This CDR3 spans 20 amino acids. Germline assignment: CDR1 ENHRY and CDR2 SYGVKD.

The chain uses TRBV2 and TRBJ2-3; 8 nucleotides align to TRBD2. Losses at the gene ends were 11 bases for V and 1 base for J; bases not matched to a gene: 20. From germline, CDR1 is SNHLY and CDR2 FYNNEI. The CDR3 length is 18 residues. The CDR3 region is CAYGGELHLLYGTDTQYF. The CDR3 DNA follows: TGTGCCTACGGGGGGGAGCTCCACCTCCTCTATGGCACAGATACGCAGTATTTT.

The table lists this clone with a few counts. CDR3 residues: CASHMSGGDGYTF. CDR3 bases: TGTGCCAGCCATATGTCAGGGGGCGATGGCTACACCTTC. The V gene is TRBV6-5, the J gene TRBJ1-2, with 8 positions matching TRBD1. Germline trimming cut 8 bases from V and 6 bases from J; bases unmatched to any gene: 8. CDR1 is MNHEY and CDR2 is SVGAGI in the germline V gene. The CDR3 totals 13 residues.

This chain joins TRBV27 and TRBJ2-5, with 8 bases identical to TRBD2. Germline V lookup: CDR1 MNHEY, CDR2 SMNVEV (reference sequence). The CDR3 totals 17 residues. Trimming took 8 bases from V and 0 from J; bases not matched to a gene: 14. CDR3: CASGALGAGDNQETQYF. Here the CDR3 DNA reads TGTGCCAGCGGGGCCCTGGGAGCGGGGGACAACCAAGAGACCCAGTACTTC.

The chain carries TRBV29-1 and TRBJ2-1, with 8 nucleotides matching TRBD2. The length of the CDR3 is 14 residues. The germline gives CDR1 SQVTM, CDR2 ANQGSEA. Trimming removed 3 bases from V and 6 bases from J; junction bases left unmatched: 7. CDR3 coding DNA: TGCAGCGTTGATCCACCGGGGGGGTTCAATGAGCAGTTCTTC. This sequence encodes CSVDPPGGFNEQFF.

The genes are TRBV27 and TRBJ1-1; maybe TRBD1 (6 bases). V lost 0 bases and J 2 bases, leaving 10 bases between the germline ends. In germline, CDR1 is MNHEY, CDR2 SMNVEV (reference sequence). There are 15 residues in the CDR3. CDR3 region: CASSLSQGGNTEAFF. The CDR3, as DNA: TGTGCCAGCAGTTTATCACAGGGTGGCAACACTGAAGCTTTCTTT.

This clone was observed at least ten times. J is TRBJ1-5 and V is TRBV7-8; no reliable D call. The CDR3 contains 13 residues. Per the germline V gene, CDR1 is SGHVS and CDR2 is FQNEAQ. V was pared by 5 bases and J by 6 bases, with 11 bases between. The CDR3, as DNA: TGTGCCAGCAGCCATAGCGTTGGTCAGCCCCAGCATTTT. Translated, it gives CASSHSVGQPQHF.

Only one count was recorded for this clone. The V gene is TRBV19, the J gene TRBJ1-3; 8 bases agree with TRBD1. The CDR3 is 16 amino acids. The V segment lost 2 bases and the J segment 2 bases; nucleotides outside the gene matches: 5. The V gene's germline CDR1 is LNHDA and CDR2 SQIVND (reference sequence). CDR3 nucleotide sequence: TGTGCCAGTAGTATACACGGCAGGGGGCCTGGAAACACCATATATTTT. Amino acids: CASSIHGRGPGNTIYF.

The chain links TRBV6-1 to TRBJ2-1; no firm D call. CDR3 length equals 13 residues. The V end was cut by 0 bases, the J end by 6 bases, with 6 bases between. The V gene's germline CDR1 is MNHNS and CDR2 SASEGT. In DNA form, the CDR3 reads TGTGCCAGCAGTGAAGCGGAGTTCAATGAGCAGTTCTTC. Protein sequence: CASSEAEFNEQFF.